The sequence of this T cell receptor (beta chain) was determined in a study of T cell changes during pregnancy in multiple sclerosis. The protocol was immunoSEQ multiplex PCR, while the TCRdb copy is restricted to in-frame clones and leaves out a portion. This repertoire shows 45,000 to 65,000 clones, about nine tenths found once; its top ten account for around 0.53%. The CDR3 totals 16 residues. CDR1 and CDR2 (germline): SGHNT, YYREEE (reference sequence). V lost 0 bases and J lost 1, with 12 bases in between. V and J are TRBV5-4 and TRBJ2-3, with D unclear. Specimen: CD4+ T cells from peripheral blood mononuclear cells, collected after pregnancy. This TCR came from a female donor with multiple sclerosis, enrolled in a pregnancy study. CDR3 nucleotide sequence: TGTGCCAGCAGCTTGGGCGGCGTAGAAGGCACAGATACGCAGTATTTT. Protein product: CASSLGGVEGTDTQYF.